These T cell receptor beta chains were read from a single sample in a study of T cell responses to AZD1222 COVID-19 vaccine. Generated by immunoSEQ multiplex PCR, the TCRdb table keeps only in-frame clones and is missing some. The sample lists 120,000 or so clones; around 94% were seen once. The sample in question was peripheral blood, obtained on day 0 of AZD1222 vaccination. The receptor set was obtained from an adult in good health. Each CDR3 is given with its conserved first and last residue. A D gene is named only where the DNA matches it firmly. Only some rows state a clone size, as once, few, many or a class for expanded clones.

CDR3 length: 12
V gene: TRBV5-6
D gene: .
J gene: TRBJ1-2
clone size: .
CDR3 protein: CASSSNYYGYTF
CDR3 DNA: TGTGCCAGCAGCTCGAACTATTATGGCTACACCTTC

CDR3 length: 14
V gene: TRBV5-6
D gene: TRBD1
J gene: TRBJ1-3
clone size: few
CDR3 protein: CASSYDRGGNTIYF
CDR3 DNA: TGTGCCAGCAGCTATGACAGGGGTGGAAACACCATATATTTT

CDR3 length: 14
V gene: TRBV5-1
D gene: TRBD1
J gene: TRBJ1-1
clone size: .
CDR3 protein: CASRRTGENTEAFF
CDR3 DNA: TGCGCCAGCAGGCGGACAGGGGAGAACACTGAAGCTTTCTTT

CDR3 length: 15
V gene: TRBV7-6
D gene: TRBD2
J gene: TRBJ2-1
clone size: .
CDR3 protein: CASSPRTSGYNEQFF
CDR3 DNA: TGTGCCAGCAGCCCCCGGACTAGCGGGTACAATGAGCAGTTCTTC

CDR3 length: 14
V gene: TRBV3-1/TRBV3-2
D gene: .
J gene: TRBJ1-6
clone size: once
CDR3 protein: CASSQAGADSPLHF
CDR3 DNA: TGTGCCAGCAGCCAAGCAGGGGCTGATTCACCCCTCCACTTT

CDR3 length: 15
V gene: TRBV5-1
D gene: .
J gene: TRBJ2-1
clone size: .
CDR3 protein: CASSFLRSSYNEQFF
CDR3 DNA: TGCGCCAGCAGCTTCTTGCGTAGCTCCTACAATGAGCAGTTCTTC

CDR3 length: 15
V gene: TRBV19
D gene: TRBD1
J gene: TRBJ1-2
clone size: .
CDR3 protein: CASTPFGQGFEGYTF
CDR3 DNA: TGTGCCAGTACCCCCTTTGGACAGGGGTTTGAGGGCTACACCTTC

CDR3 length: 14
V gene: TRBV5-1
D gene: TRBD1
J gene: TRBJ1-2
clone size: .
CDR3 protein: CASSSGTASYGYTF
CDR3 DNA: TGCGCCAGCAGCTCCGGGACAGCCAGCTATGGCTACACCTTC

CDR3 length: 15
V gene: TRBV7-9
D gene: TRBD1
J gene: TRBJ2-1
clone size: .
CDR3 protein: CASSPPGTGGNEQFF
CDR3 DNA: TGTGCCAGCAGTCCCCCTGGGACAGGGGGCAATGAGCAGTTCTTC

CDR3 length: 16
V gene: TRBV5-1
D gene: .
J gene: TRBJ2-3
clone size: .
CDR3 protein: CASTLGVVGTGDTQYF
CDR3 DNA: TGCGCCAGCACCCTCGGAGTAGTGGGTACCGGAGATACGCAGTATTTT

CDR3 length: 15
V gene: TRBV7-9
D gene: .
J gene: TRBJ2-1
clone size: .
CDR3 protein: CASSRFGGTYNEQFF
CDR3 DNA: TGTGCCAGCAGCCGTTTTGGGGGGACCTACAATGAGCAGTTCTTC

CDR3 length: 14
V gene: TRBV29-1
D gene: .
J gene: TRBJ2-7
clone size: .
CDR3 protein: CSVDGGQSSYEQYF
CDR3 DNA: TGCAGCGTTGATGGGGGACAAAGCTCCTACGAGCAGTACTTC

CDR3 length: 13
V gene: TRBV6-5
D gene: .
J gene: TRBJ1-5
clone size: .
CDR3 protein: CASSYEGYQPQHF
CDR3 DNA: TGTGCCAGCAGTTACGAGGGTTATCAGCCCCAGCATTTT

CDR3 length: 14
V gene: TRBV19
D gene: .
J gene: TRBJ1-1
clone size: .
CDR3 protein: CASTNPPGDTEAFF
CDR3 DNA: TGTGCCAGTACTAACCCTCCAGGGGACACTGAAGCTTTCTTT

CDR3 length: 13
V gene: TRBV5-5
D gene: .
J gene: TRBJ1-2
clone size: .
CDR3 protein: CASSRQDRYGYTF
CDR3 DNA: TGTGCCAGCAGCCGCCAAGACAGATATGGCTACACCTTC

CDR3 length: 13
V gene: TRBV7-8
D gene: .
J gene: TRBJ1-2
clone size: .
CDR3 protein: CASSRDSLYGYTF
CDR3 DNA: TGTGCCAGCAGCAGGGATTCCCTTTATGGCTACACCTTC

CDR3 length: 14
V gene: TRBV6-5
D gene: .
J gene: TRBJ1-1
clone size: .
CDR3 protein: CASRPPHKNTEAFF
CDR3 DNA: TGTGCCAGCAGACCACCCCACAAGAACACTGAAGCTTTCTTT

CDR3 length: 13
V gene: TRBV30
D gene: .
J gene: TRBJ1-1
clone size: .
CDR3 protein: CAWNPGDGTEAFF
CDR3 DNA: TGTGCCTGGAACCCCGGGGATGGCACTGAAGCTTTCTTT

CDR3 length: 17
V gene: TRBV14
D gene: .
J gene: TRBJ2-1
clone size: .
CDR3 protein: CASSHNKGGEPWHEQFF
CDR3 DNA: TGTGCCAGCAGCCACAATAAAGGGGGGGAACCTTGGCATGAGCAGTTCTTC

CDR3 length: 15
V gene: TRBV18
D gene: .
J gene: TRBJ1-6
clone size: .
CDR3 protein: CASSLREPDNSPLHF
CDR3 DNA: TGTGCCAGCTCACTCCGAGAGCCTGATAATTCACCCCTCCACTTT

CDR3 length: 17
V gene: TRBV18
D gene: TRBD1
J gene: TRBJ2-3
clone size: .
CDR3 protein: CASSPNPGTGTTDTQYF
CDR3 DNA: TGTGCCAGCTCACCCAACCCCGGGACAGGGACCACAGATACGCAGTATTTT

CDR3 length: 16
V gene: TRBV10-3
D gene: .
J gene: TRBJ1-2
clone size: .
CDR3 protein: CAISETVGHWNYGYTF
CDR3 DNA: TGTGCCATCAGTGAGACCGTGGGACACTGGAACTATGGCTACACCTTC

CDR3 length: 16
V gene: TRBV4-1
D gene: .
J gene: TRBJ2-4
clone size: .
CDR3 protein: CASSQDLQGTKNIQYF
CDR3 DNA: TGCGCCAGCAGCCAAGATCTGCAGGGTACCAAAAACATTCAGTACTTC

CDR3 length: 13
V gene: TRBV7-9
D gene: .
J gene: TRBJ2-5
clone size: .
CDR3 protein: CASSFSHQETQYF
CDR3 DNA: TGTGCCAGCAGCTTTTCCCACCAAGAGACCCAGTACTTC

CDR3 length: 14
V gene: TRBV12-5
D gene: TRBD1
J gene: TRBJ2-3
clone size: .
CDR3 protein: CASGSGQGTDTQYF
CDR3 DNA: TGTGCTAGTGGTAGTGGACAGGGCACAGATACGCAGTATTTT

CDR3 length: 18
V gene: TRBV19
D gene: .
J gene: TRBJ1-5
clone size: .
CDR3 protein: CASSTSPKRTGAGQPQHF
CDR3 DNA: TGTGCCAGTAGTACGTCTCCAAAGAGGACGGGGGCCGGTCAGCCCCAGCATTTT

CDR3 length: 15
V gene: TRBV4-2
D gene: .
J gene: TRBJ2-7
clone size: .
CDR3 protein: CASSQGSSISYEQYF
CDR3 DNA: TGTGCCAGCAGCCAAGGGAGCTCCATCTCCTACGAGCAGTACTTC

CDR3 length: 13
V gene: TRBV7-2
D gene: .
J gene: TRBJ1-1
clone size: .
CDR3 protein: CASSPRANTEAFF
CDR3 DNA: TGTGCCAGCAGCCCCAGGGCGAACACTGAAGCTTTCTTT

CDR3 length: 12
V gene: TRBV7-9
D gene: .
J gene: TRBJ1-2
clone size: .
CDR3 protein: CASSFDKGGYTF
CDR3 DNA: TGTGCCAGCAGCTTTGATAAGGGTGGCTACACCTTC

CDR3 length: 13
V gene: TRBV4-3
D gene: .
J gene: TRBJ1-1
clone size: .
CDR3 protein: CASSQVGYTEAFF
CDR3 DNA: TGCGCCAGCAGCCAAGTCGGTTACACTGAAGCTTTCTTT

CDR3 length: 13
V gene: TRBV7-3
D gene: .
J gene: TRBJ1-5
clone size: .
CDR3 protein: CASSLERDQPQHF
CDR3 DNA: TGTGCCAGCAGCTTAGAAAGGGATCAGCCCCAGCATTTT

CDR3 length: 16
V gene: TRBV5-1
D gene: .
J gene: TRBJ2-2
clone size: .
CDR3 protein: CASSLDLWSGTGELFF
CDR3 DNA: TGCGCCAGCAGCCTGGACCTCTGGAGCGGGACCGGGGAGCTGTTTTTT

CDR3 length: 13
V gene: TRBV7-2
D gene: .
J gene: TRBJ2-5
clone size: .
CDR3 protein: CASSFVGGETQYF
CDR3 DNA: TGTGCCAGCAGCTTCGTGGGGGGAGAGACCCAGTACTTC

CDR3 length: 12
V gene: TRBV28
D gene: .
J gene: TRBJ1-6
clone size: once
CDR3 protein: CASSSNNSPLHF
CDR3 DNA: TGTGCCAGCAGTTCAAATAATTCACCCCTCCACTTT

CDR3 length: 13
V gene: TRBV30
D gene: .
J gene: TRBJ1-4
clone size: .
CDR3 protein: CAWSRGRNEKLFF
CDR3 DNA: TGTGCCTGGAGTAGGGGCCGAAATGAAAAACTGTTTTTT

CDR3 length: 15
V gene: TRBV6-5
D gene: .
J gene: TRBJ2-2
clone size: .
CDR3 protein: CASSLQSVGTGELFF
CDR3 DNA: TGTGCCAGCAGTTTACAGTCGGTGGGCACCGGGGAGCTGTTTTTT

CDR3 length: 15
V gene: TRBV25-1
D gene: .
J gene: TRBJ1-1
clone size: .
CDR3 protein: CASKLSSGVVAEAFF
CDR3 DNA: TGTGCCAGCAAATTATCATCAGGGGTTGTCGCTGAAGCTTTCTTT

CDR3 length: 19
V gene: TRBV5-1
D gene: .
J gene: TRBJ1-6
clone size: .
CDR3 protein: CASSLGASLGGSYNSPLHF
CDR3 DNA: TGCGCCAGCAGCTTGGGGGCCTCCTTGGGGGGGTCCTATAATTCACCCCTCCACTTT

CDR3 length: 17
V gene: TRBV7-9
D gene: .
J gene: TRBJ1-2
clone size: .
CDR3 protein: CASSPHTTTGLHYGYTF
CDR3 DNA: TGTGCCAGCAGCCCTCATACTACAACAGGGCTCCACTATGGCTACACCTTC

CDR3 length: 13
V gene: TRBV6-4
D gene: .
J gene: TRBJ2-1
clone size: once
CDR3 protein: CASSRDFPNEQFF
CDR3 DNA: TGTGCCAGCAGCAGGGACTTTCCGAATGAGCAGTTCTTC

CDR3 length: 14
V gene: TRBV5-1
D gene: TRBD1
J gene: TRBJ2-3
clone size: .
CDR3 protein: CASSRTGNPDTQYF
CDR3 DNA: TGCGCCAGCAGCCGGACAGGGAACCCAGATACGCAGTATTTT

CDR3 length: 16
V gene: TRBV9
D gene: .
J gene: TRBJ1-3
clone size: .
CDR3 protein: CASSLHSPLSGNTIYF
CDR3 DNA: TGTGCCAGCAGCCTTCACAGTCCCCTCTCTGGAAACACCATATATTTT

CDR3 length: 13
V gene: TRBV30
D gene: .
J gene: TRBJ2-1
clone size: .
CDR3 protein: CAWSEARRGEQFF
CDR3 DNA: TGTGCCTGGAGTGAGGCCCGACGGGGTGAGCAGTTCTTC

CDR3 length: 14
V gene: TRBV13
D gene: .
J gene: TRBJ1-1
clone size: .
CDR3 protein: CASSTSAGASEAFF
CDR3 DNA: TGTGCCAGCAGCACAAGCGCGGGGGCCTCTGAAGCTTTCTTT

CDR3 length: 13
V gene: TRBV2
D gene: TRBD1
J gene: TRBJ1-6
clone size: .
CDR3 protein: CASKQGADSPLHF
CDR3 DNA: TGTGCCAGCAAGCAGGGGGCGGATTCACCCCTCCACTTT

CDR3 length: 14
V gene: TRBV5-4
D gene: .
J gene: TRBJ1-2
clone size: .
CDR3 protein: CASSPPGHNYGYTF
CDR3 DNA: TGTGCCAGCAGCCCGCCAGGCCATAACTATGGCTACACCTTC

CDR3 length: 15
V gene: TRBV6-6
D gene: .
J gene: TRBJ1-2
clone size: .
CDR3 protein: CASSYSISRDYGYTF
CDR3 DNA: TGTGCCAGCAGTTACTCGATAAGCAGGGACTATGGCTACACCTTC

CDR3 length: 16
V gene: TRBV5-1
D gene: TRBD1
J gene: TRBJ2-6
clone size: .
CDR3 protein: CASSLGTGTGANVLTF
CDR3 DNA: TGCGCCAGCAGCTTGGGGACAGGGACTGGGGCCAACGTCCTGACTTTC

CDR3 length: 16
V gene: TRBV18
D gene: .
J gene: TRBJ1-3
clone size: .
CDR3 protein: CASSPLDSSSGNTIYF
CDR3 DNA: TGTGCCAGCTCACCACTCGACAGTAGCTCTGGAAACACCATATATTTT